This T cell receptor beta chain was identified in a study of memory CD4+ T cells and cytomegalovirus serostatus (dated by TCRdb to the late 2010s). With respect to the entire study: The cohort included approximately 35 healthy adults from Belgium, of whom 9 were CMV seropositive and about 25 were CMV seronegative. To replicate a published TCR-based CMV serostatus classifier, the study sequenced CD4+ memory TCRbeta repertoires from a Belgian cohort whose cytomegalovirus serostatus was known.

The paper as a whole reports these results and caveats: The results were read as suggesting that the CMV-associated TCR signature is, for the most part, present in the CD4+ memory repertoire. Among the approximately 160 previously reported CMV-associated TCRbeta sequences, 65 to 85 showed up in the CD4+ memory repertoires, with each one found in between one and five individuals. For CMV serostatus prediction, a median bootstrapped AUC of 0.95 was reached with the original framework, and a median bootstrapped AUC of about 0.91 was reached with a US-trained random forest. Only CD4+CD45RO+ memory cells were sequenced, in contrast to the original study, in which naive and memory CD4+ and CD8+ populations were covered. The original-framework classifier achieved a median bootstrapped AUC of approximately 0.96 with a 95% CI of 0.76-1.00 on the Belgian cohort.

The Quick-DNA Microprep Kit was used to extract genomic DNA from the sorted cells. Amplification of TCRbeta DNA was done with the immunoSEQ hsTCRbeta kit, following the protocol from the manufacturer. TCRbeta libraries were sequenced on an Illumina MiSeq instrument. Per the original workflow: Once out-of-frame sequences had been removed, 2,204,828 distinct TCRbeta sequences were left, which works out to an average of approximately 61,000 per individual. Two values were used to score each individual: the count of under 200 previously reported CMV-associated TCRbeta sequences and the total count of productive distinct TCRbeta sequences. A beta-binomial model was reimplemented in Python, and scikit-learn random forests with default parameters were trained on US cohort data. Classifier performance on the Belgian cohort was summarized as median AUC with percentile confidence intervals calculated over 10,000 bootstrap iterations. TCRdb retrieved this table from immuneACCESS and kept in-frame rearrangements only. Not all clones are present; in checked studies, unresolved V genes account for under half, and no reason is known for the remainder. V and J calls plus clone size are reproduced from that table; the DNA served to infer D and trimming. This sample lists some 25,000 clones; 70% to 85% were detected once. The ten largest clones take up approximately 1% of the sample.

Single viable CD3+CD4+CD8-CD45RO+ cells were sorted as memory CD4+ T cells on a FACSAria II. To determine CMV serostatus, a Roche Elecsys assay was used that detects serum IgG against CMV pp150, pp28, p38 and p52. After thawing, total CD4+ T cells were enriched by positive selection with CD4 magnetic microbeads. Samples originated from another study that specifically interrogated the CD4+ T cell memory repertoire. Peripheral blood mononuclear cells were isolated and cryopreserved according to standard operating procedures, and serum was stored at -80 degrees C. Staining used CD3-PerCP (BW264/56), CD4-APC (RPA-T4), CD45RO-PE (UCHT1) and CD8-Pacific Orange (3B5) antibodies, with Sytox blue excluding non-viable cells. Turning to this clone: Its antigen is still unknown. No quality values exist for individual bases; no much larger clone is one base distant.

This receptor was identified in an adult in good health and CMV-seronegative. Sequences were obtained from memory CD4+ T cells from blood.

The CDR3 protein: CATSDRGEGTGNEQFF. The DNA reads TGTGCCACCAGCGACCGGGGGGAGGGGACGGGCAATGAGCAGTTCTTC. The chain uses TRBV15 and TRBJ2-1, with 7 middle bases fitting TRBD2. The CDR3 spans 16 residues, from the cysteine through the phenylalanine. CDR3 DNA only is kept here, 48 bases in frame from base 1. V is pruned by 5 bases and J by 6 bases, leaving 13 bases of the junction without a gene match. The germline V gene (reference sequence) supplies CDR1 LNHNV and CDR2 YYDKDF.